A few counts support the clone carrying this T cell receptor (beta chain). Its specificity is not known. This record belongs to a study of T cell repertoires in cytomegalovirus infection. For the study at large: Through public TCR beta signatures, both CMV infection and matching HLA type were indicated. The study, taken as a whole, reports: HLA-C-restricted CMV-specific TCR beta clonotypes were dominant in the ex vivo response.

Germline V gene data show CDR1 as SGHNT and CDR2 as YYREEE (reference sequence). V was pared by 1 base and J by 6 bases, with 17 bases between. This CDR3 has 15 amino acids. Each CDR3 protein gets one entry after TCRdb re-called the reads with MiXCR. The table shows roughly 280,000 distinct CDR3 sequences, with approximately 15% occurring only once. V usage is TRBV5-4 and J usage is TRBJ2-7, with D possibly matching TRBD2 (5 bases). What was sequenced was PBMCs. The origin of this receptor is a human donor in good health (CMV status not recorded). Some clones in this sample may be carry-over from other donors' samples. The CDR3 spells CASSLSRTSNGEQYF. Here the CDR3 DNA reads TGTGCCAGCAGCTTGTCTCGAACTAGTAACGGCGAGCAGTACTTC.